A single sample is the source of the 14 T cell receptor beta chains below, sequenced in a study of T-cell reconstitution after alpha-beta-depleted transplantation in children. Preparing the TCRbeta library involved the use of unique molecular identifiers. Via MiXCR, TCRdb re-called the PCR reads, giving one row per CDR3 protein. The sample yields 250,000 to 400,000 distinct CDR3 sequences, around 20% seen once. The sequenced sample was PBMCs, mostly from graft donor cells, obtained 180 days after TCRalphabeta/CD19-depleted stem cell transplant. The receptor set was obtained from a male patient aged 10-17 years who had a stem cell transplant for acute lymphoblastic leukemia, so the T cells may come from the graft donor.

The J gene is TRBJ2-7, the V gene TRBV7-8; D uncertain. Germline V gene data show CDR1 as SGHVS and CDR2 as FQNEAQ. Trimming shortened V by 3 bases and J by 0 bases, and 6 bases separated the two germline ends. The CDR3 has 13 residues. For the CDR3, the DNA is TGTGCCAGCAGCTTTCTAGTCTCCTACGAGCAGTACTTC. Amino acids: CASSFLVSYEQYF.

The V gene is TRBV29-1, the J gene TRBJ1-4; the D gene is possibly TRBD1 (5 bases). CDR1 and CDR2 from the germline V gene are SQVTM and ANQGSEA. Trimming left V 3 bases short and J 8 bases short, with 13 bases between. The CDR3 is 13 residues long. The CDR3 region has the DNA TGCAGCGTTGAGGGGGAGAGGCGCGAAAAACTGTTTTTT. Protein: CSVEGERREKLFF.

The CDR3 sequence: CASSLAPPMADTQYF. CDR3 bases: TGTGCCAGCAGCTTAGCGCCCCCTATGGCAGATACGCAGTATTTT. V gene TRBV7-2 combines with J gene TRBJ2-3; D ambiguous. There are 15 residues in the CDR3. Germline V CDR1 and CDR2: SGHTA, FQGNSA. Trimming pared 0 bases from V and 4 bases from J, leaving 11 bases between.

This clonotype turned up a few times. The chain employs TRBV6-5 and TRBJ2-5; D is uncertain. The CDR3 extends over 12 amino acids. Trimming took off 3 bases at V and 9 bases at J, with 11 bases between the two ends. Germline-derived CDR1 and CDR2 are MNHEY and SVGAGI. The CDR3 here is CASSYGPTPQYF. DNA for the CDR3: TGTGCCAGCAGTTATGGGCCTACCCCCCAGTACTTC.

This clonotype appeared a few times. V usage is TRBV25-1 and J usage is TRBJ2-7, with 7 bases that match TRBD2. The length of the CDR3 is 13 residues. V trimming: 4 bases; J trimming: 4 bases; junction bases outside the gene matches: 4. Germline V gene data show CDR1 as MGHDK and CDR2 as SYGVNS. Written as DNA, the CDR3 is TGTGCCAGCAGTGGACTTAGCGGGTACGAGCAGTACTTC. Translating it yields CASSGLSGYEQYF.

J is TRBJ2-7 and V is TRBV6-5; D ambiguous. The CDR3 is 14 residues long. Looked up from germline, CDR1 is MNHEY and CDR2 is SVGAGI. The V end was cut by 6 bases, the J end by 2 bases, with 14 bases between. CDR3 nucleotide sequence: TGTGCCAGCAGCTATACTCAATGGGCCTACGAGCAGTACTTC. Amino acid sequence: CASSYTQWAYEQYF.

This sequence joins TRBV5-1 and TRBJ2-1; TRBD2 matches at 13 bases. Germline V gives CDR1 SGHRS, CDR2 YFSETQ. The CDR3 contains 20 residues. The V segment lost 4 bases and the J segment 4 bases; nucleotides outside the gene matches: 17. The CDR3 is CASSPQGLAGADSNYNEQFF. In DNA form, the CDR3 reads TGCGCCAGCAGCCCCCAAGGACTAGCGGGGGCCGATTCGAATTACAATGAGCAGTTCTTC.

This clonotype was picked up a small number of times. The chain carries TRBV7-2 and TRBJ1-4, with TRBD1 as a possible D gene (6 bases). Trimming removed 5 bases at V and 8 bases at J, with 18 bases between. Germline loops: CDR1 SGHTA, CDR2 FQGNSA. The CDR3 has 15 residues. The CDR3 loop reads CASSVTGRLGEKLFF. The CDR3 DNA reads as TGTGCCAGCAGCGTCACAGGGAGGTTGGGAGAAAAACTGTTTTTT.

The sample holds a few counts of this clonotype. A read error may produce the germline difference seen at one junction end. V gene TRBV5-6 combines with J gene TRBJ1-5, with D hard to call. The CDR3 runs to 17 residues. Germline V gene lookup returns CDR1 SGHDT and CDR2 YYEEEE. Written as DNA, the CDR3 is TGTGCCAGCAGTTTGGGTATCGTATCAAGAATCAATCAGCCCCAGCATTTT. It encodes CASSLGIVSRINQPQHF.

This clonotype was seen many times. The chain has TRBV5-1 and TRBJ1-6, with D perhaps TRBD1 (5 bases). The ends were cut back, 2 bases at V and 2 bases at J, with 8 bases in the middle. CDR3 length: 15 residues. Germline CDR1 SGHRS, CDR2 YFSETQ. The CDR3 loop is CASSFGGTYNSPLHF. The CDR3 region has the DNA TGCGCCAGCAGCTTTGGGGGGACCTATAATTCACCCCTCCACTTT.

In this sample, this clonotype turned up a few times. V is TRBV20-1 and J is TRBJ1-2; no firm D call. Germline CDR1 DFQATT, CDR2 SNEGSKA (reference sequence). Trimming pared 0 bases from V and 7 bases from J, leaving 15 bases between. The CDR3 runs to 14 residues. This CDR3 is CSAREYGLLGGYTF. Written as DNA, the CDR3 is TGCAGTGCTAGAGAATACGGCCTACTTGGTGGCTACACCTTC.

This clonotype has a handful of counts. This sequence joins TRBV7-6 and TRBJ2-7; the D gene is possibly TRBD1 (6 bases). The germline V gene encodes CDR1 SGHVS and CDR2 FNYEAQ. CDR3 length equals 15 residues. V lost 3 bases and J 4 bases, leaving 16 bases between the germline ends. The CDR3 reads CASSFGQLGGYEQYF. The CDR3 coding sequence is TGTGCCAGCAGCTTCGGACAGCTTGGGGGATACGAGCAGTACTTC. Full variable domain (outside the CDR3, taken from reference TRBV7-6 and TRBJ2-7): GAGVSQSPRYKVTKRGQDVALRCDPISGHVSLYWYRQALGQGPEFLTYFNYEAQQDKSGLPNDRFSAERPEGSISTLTIQRTEQRDSAMYRCASSFGQLGGYEQYFGPGTRLTVT.

The rearrangement uses TRBV3-1 and TRBJ2-3; D gene unclear. The CDR3 contains 12 residues. Germline assignment: CDR1 LGHDT and CDR2 YNNKEL (reference sequence). V shed 4 bases and J shed 4 bases, with 6 bases lying between them. The CDR3, as DNA: TGTGCCAGCAGCCCAATCCCAGATACGCAGTATTTT. Translation: CASSPIPDTQYF.

This clonotype was counted at least ten times. One end of the junction fails to match germline, which may point to a read error. The rearrangement links TRBV7-3 to TRBJ2-7; 8 bases align to TRBD1. Germline lookup yields CDR1 SGHTA and CDR2 FQGTGA. The CDR3 is 14 residues long. CDR3 coding DNA: TGTGCCAGCAGTTTAACAGGGGGAAGCTACGAGCAGTACTTC. Translated, it gives CASSLTGGSYEQYF.